This entry lists 10 T cell receptor beta chains sequenced from one sample in a study of Ad26.COV2.S vaccination and SARS-CoV-2 variants. The treatment is: 15 to 20 received Ad26.COV2.S at low or high dose, single or two shots; about 5 received placebo; per-sample allocation not given. Samples came from day 63 after the first vaccine or placebo injection. Sequenced by immunoSEQ multiplex PCR; TCRdb stores in-frame clones only, minus some. Counted here are about 220,000 clones, approximately 90% occurring once; the ten biggest clones make up approximately 11%. The material sequenced was peripheral blood, taken in a trial of Ad26.COV2.S vaccine versus placebo. These receptors were collected from a person aged 18-60 years who received the Ad26.COV2.S COVID-19 vaccine or a placebo.

The rearrangement joins TRBV18 to TRBJ1-1, with D possibly being TRBD1 (5 bases). CDR1 and CDR2 from the germline V gene are KGHSH and LQKENI. The ends were cut back, 3 bases at V and 4 bases at J, with 9 bases in the middle. This CDR3 is built from 13 residues. The CDR3 DNA follows: TGTGCCAGCTCACCGGTTGGGGCCACTGAAGCTTTCTTT. Its protein is CASSPVGATEAFF.

V gene TRBV24-1 combines with J gene TRBJ2-1; 7 positions match TRBD1. CDR1 and CDR2 from the germline V gene are KGHDR and SFDVKD. J gave up 4 bases and V 2 bases, and 4 bases lay outside the gene matches. There are 15 residues in the CDR3. CDR3 loop: CATSDSDRVYNEQFF. DNA of the CDR3: TGTGCCACCAGTGATTCTGACAGGGTTTACAATGAGCAGTTCTTC.

This clone was recorded a few times. This chain links TRBV5-4 with TRBJ1-3; 10 nucleotides line up with TRBD1. CDR1 SGHNT and CDR2 YYREEE come from the germline V gene (reference sequence). The V gene end was trimmed by 0 bases and the J gene end by 3 bases; junction bases not matched to a gene: 3. This CDR3 is built from 16 residues. CDR3 loop: CASSLGTGGNGNTIYF. The CDR3 nucleotides are TGTGCCAGCAGCTTGGGGACAGGGGGAAATGGAAACACCATATATTTT.

The chain couples TRBV28 to TRBJ2-3; TRBD2 is a possible D gene (5 bases). V lost 6 bases to trimming and J lost 0 bases, with 16 bases between them. The CDR3 length is 16 residues. Germline V gene data show CDR1 as MDHEN and CDR2 as SYDVKM. The CDR3 reads CASRSLAPLSTDTQYF. CDR3 in DNA: TGTGCCAGCAGGTCCCTAGCCCCGTTAAGCACAGATACGCAGTATTTT. Using reference TRBV28 and TRBJ2-3 for the parts outside the CDR3, the full variable domain is DVKVTQSSRYLVKRTGEKVFLECVQDMDHENMFWYRQDPGLGLRLIYFSYDVKMKEKGDIPEGYSVSREKKERFSLILESASTNQTSMYLCASRSLAPLSTDTQYFGPGTRLTVL.

The rearrangement links TRBV5-1 to TRBJ2-7; 7 bases line up with TRBD1. This CDR3 has 17 residues. The V gene end was trimmed by 0 bases and the J gene end by 2 bases; junction bases not matched to a gene: 11. CDR1 and CDR2 (germline): SGHRS, YFSETQ. For the CDR3, the DNA is TGCGCCAGCAGCTTGGATCCATGGGGACAGCCCACCTACGAGCAGTACTTC. This codes for CASSLDPWGQPTYEQYF.

The V call is TRBV16, the J call TRBJ1-5, with 8 bases fitting TRBD1. CDR1 and CDR2 from the germline V gene are KGHSY and FQNENV. The trim removed 5 bases at V and 9 bases at J, leaving 9 bases unmatched. There are 14 residues in the CDR3. The CDR3 coding sequence is TGTGCCAGCAGCGAGACAGGGGCGAGCATGCCCCAGCATTTT. This codes for CASSETGASMPQHF.

The J gene is TRBJ2-3, the V gene TRBV4-1; D may match TRBD1 or TRBD2 (5 bases each). Germline CDR1 reads MGHRA; CDR2 reads YSYEKL. V dropped 5 bases and J dropped 2 bases, with 17 bases sitting between them. The CDR3 is 16 amino acids. The CDR3 protein is CASSTRDGGFTDTQYF. The CDR3 region has the DNA TGCGCCAGCAGCACCCGGGACGGCGGATTCACAGATACGCAGTATTTT.

The chain recombines TRBV2 with TRBJ1-3; no reliable D call. Trimming pared 1 base from V and 4 bases from J, leaving 8 bases between. The CDR3 covers 14 residues. Germline values: CDR1 SNHLY, CDR2 FYNNEI. The CDR3 DNA reads as TGTGCCAGCAGTGAAGAGGGTATAGGAAACACCATATATTTT. Translating gives CASSEEGIGNTIYF.

J is TRBJ2-3 and V is TRBV4-2, with D uncertain. Germline lookup yields CDR1 LGHNA and CDR2 YNFKEQ. V was cut by 0 bases and J by 10 bases, with 14 bases left in between. The length of the CDR3 is 14 residues. DNA of the CDR3: TGTGCCAGCAGCCAAGATCCATGGTCGTACGCGCAGTATTTT. Protein product: CASSQDPWSYAQYF.

This chain uses TRBV30 with TRBJ1-4; possibly TRBD1 for D (6 bases). Trimming left V 0 bases short and J 5 bases short, with 13 bases between. The germline V gene has CDR1 GTSNPN and CDR2 SVGIG (reference sequence). The CDR3 runs to 15 residues. The CDR3 sequence is CAWSVQGGRNEKLFF. The CDR3 nucleotides read TGTGCCTGGAGTGTACAAGGGGGGCGAAATGAAAAACTGTTTTTT.